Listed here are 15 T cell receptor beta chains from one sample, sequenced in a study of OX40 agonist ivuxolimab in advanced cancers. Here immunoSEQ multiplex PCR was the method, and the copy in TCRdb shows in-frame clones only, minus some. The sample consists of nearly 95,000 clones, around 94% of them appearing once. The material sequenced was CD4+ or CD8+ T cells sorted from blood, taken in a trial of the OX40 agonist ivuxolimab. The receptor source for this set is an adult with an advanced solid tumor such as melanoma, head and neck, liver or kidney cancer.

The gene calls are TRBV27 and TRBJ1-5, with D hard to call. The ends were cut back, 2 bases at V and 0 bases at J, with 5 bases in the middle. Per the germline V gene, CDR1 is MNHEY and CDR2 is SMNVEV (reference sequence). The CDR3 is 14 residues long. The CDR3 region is CASSLRASNQPQHF. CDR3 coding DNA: TGTGCCAGCAGTTTAAGAGCTAGCAATCAGCCCCAGCATTTT.

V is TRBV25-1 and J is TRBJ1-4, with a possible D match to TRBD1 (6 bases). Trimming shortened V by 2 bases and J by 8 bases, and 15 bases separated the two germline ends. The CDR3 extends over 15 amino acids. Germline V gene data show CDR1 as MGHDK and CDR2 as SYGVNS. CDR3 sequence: CASSERGGAGEKLFF. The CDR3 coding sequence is TGTGCCAGCAGTGAAAGAGGGGGGGCCGGAGAAAAACTGTTTTTT.

The CDR3 region has the DNA TGTGCCAGCAGCTTAACAGTATCCTACGAGCAGTACTTC. Its translation is CASSLTVSYEQYF. The V and J genes are TRBV11-2 and TRBJ2-7, with D unclear. Germline loops: CDR1 SGHAT, CDR2 FQNNGV. Trimming took off 2 bases at V and 1 base at J, with 6 bases between the two ends. The CDR3 runs 13 residues.

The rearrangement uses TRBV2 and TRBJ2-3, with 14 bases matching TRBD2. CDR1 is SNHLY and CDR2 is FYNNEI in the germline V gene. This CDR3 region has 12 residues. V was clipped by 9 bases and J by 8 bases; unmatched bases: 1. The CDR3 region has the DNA TGTGCCAGGGGGACTAGCGGGGGTACGCAGTATTTT. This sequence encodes CARGTSGGTQYF.

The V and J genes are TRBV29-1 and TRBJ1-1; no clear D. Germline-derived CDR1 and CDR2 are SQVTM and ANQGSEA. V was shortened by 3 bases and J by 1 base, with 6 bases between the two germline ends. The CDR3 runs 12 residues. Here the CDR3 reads CSVDLPNTEAFF. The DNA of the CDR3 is TGCAGCGTTGACCTCCCGAACACTGAAGCTTTCTTT.

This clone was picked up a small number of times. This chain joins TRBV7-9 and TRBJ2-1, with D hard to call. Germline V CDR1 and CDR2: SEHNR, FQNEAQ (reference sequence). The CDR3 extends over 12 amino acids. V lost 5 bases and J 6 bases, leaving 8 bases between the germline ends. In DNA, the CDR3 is TGTGCCAGCAGCCAATTGCCCAATGAGCAGTTCTTC. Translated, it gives CASSQLPNEQFF.

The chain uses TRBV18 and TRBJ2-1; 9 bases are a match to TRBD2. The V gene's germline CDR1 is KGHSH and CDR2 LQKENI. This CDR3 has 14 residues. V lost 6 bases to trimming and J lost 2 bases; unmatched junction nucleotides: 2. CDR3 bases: TGTGCCAGCTCGGTAGCGGGGGCCTACAATGAGCAGTTCTTC. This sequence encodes CASSVAGAYNEQFF.

The CDR3 DNA is TGTGCCAGCAGCTACACAGATACGCAGTATTTT. Its translation is CASSYTDTQYF. The chain employs TRBV5-4 and TRBJ2-3; D uncertain. Germline CDR1 and CDR2: SGHNT and YYREEE (reference sequence). The CDR3 totals 11 residues. V shed 3 bases and J shed 2 bases, with 1 base lying between them.

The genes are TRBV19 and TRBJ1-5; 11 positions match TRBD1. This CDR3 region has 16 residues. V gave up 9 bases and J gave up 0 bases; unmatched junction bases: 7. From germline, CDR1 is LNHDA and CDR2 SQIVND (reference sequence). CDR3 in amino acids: CASRDRGGYSNQPQHF. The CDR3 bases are TGTGCCAGCCGGGACAGGGGGGGTTATAGCAATCAGCCCCAGCATTTT.

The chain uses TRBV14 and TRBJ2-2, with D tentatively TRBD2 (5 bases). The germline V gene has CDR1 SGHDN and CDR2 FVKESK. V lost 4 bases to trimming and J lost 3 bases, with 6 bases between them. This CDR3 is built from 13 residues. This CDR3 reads CASSLAHTGELFF. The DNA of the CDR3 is TGTGCCAGCAGCCTAGCGCACACCGGGGAGCTGTTTTTT. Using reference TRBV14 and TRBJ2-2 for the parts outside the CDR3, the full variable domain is EAGVTQFPSHSVIEKGQTVTLRCDPISGHDNLYWYRRVMGKEIKFLLHFVKESKQDESGMPNNRFLAERTGGTYSTLKVQPAELEDSGVYFCASSLAHTGELFFGEGSRLTVL.

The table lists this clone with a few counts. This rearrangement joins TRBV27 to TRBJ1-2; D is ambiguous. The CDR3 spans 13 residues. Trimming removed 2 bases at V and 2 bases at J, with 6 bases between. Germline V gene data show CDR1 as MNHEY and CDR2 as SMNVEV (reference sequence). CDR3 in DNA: TGTGCCAGCAGTTTAAGGATAAACTATGGCTACACCTTC. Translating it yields CASSLRINYGYTF.

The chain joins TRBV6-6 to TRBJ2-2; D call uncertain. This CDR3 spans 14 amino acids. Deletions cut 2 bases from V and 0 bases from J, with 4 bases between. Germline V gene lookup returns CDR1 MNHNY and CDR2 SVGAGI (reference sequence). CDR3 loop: CASSYEPNTGELFF. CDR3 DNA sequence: TGTGCCAGCAGTTACGAACCGAACACCGGGGAGCTGTTTTTT.

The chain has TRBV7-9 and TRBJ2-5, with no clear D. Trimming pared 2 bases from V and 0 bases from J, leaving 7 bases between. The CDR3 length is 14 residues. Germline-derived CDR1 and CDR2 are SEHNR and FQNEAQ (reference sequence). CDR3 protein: CASSLNVYQETQYF. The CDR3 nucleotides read TGTGCCAGCAGCTTAAACGTGTACCAAGAGACCCAGTACTTC.

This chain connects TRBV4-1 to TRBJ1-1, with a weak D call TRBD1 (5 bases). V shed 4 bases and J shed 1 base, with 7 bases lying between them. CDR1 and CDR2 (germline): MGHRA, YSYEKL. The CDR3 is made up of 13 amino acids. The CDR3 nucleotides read TGCGCCAGCAGCCTGGGACCGAACACTGAAGCTTTCTTT. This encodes CASSLGPNTEAFF.

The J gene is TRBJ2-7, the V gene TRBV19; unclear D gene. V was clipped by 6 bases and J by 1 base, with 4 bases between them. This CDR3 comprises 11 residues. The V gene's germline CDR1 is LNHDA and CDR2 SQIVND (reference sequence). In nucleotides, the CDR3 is TGTGCCAGTAGCGGATCCTACGAGCAGTACTTC. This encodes CASSGSYEQYF.